The next 18 T cell receptor beta chains were all read from a single sample in a study of blood T cells in healthy people across ages. A second PCR of about 6 to 12 cycles used a sample-barcoded 5' primer and a J-beta primer mix. TCRdb passed the 5' RACE reads through MiXCR, listing each CDR3 protein once. The repertoire has about 720,000 distinct CDR3 sequences, 22% of them found once; the top ten carry about 22%. The sample comprised blood. The receptors originated from a man between 65 and 85 years old in good health.

This clonotype was counted only a few times. The CDR3 protein is CATSHDRGGTNEKLFF. The DNA of the CDR3 is TGTGCCACCAGCCATGACAGGGGGGGAACTAATGAAAAACTGTTTTTT. The chain combines TRBV15 with TRBJ1-4; TRBD1 matches at 9 bases. After removal of 5 bases from V and 1 base from J, the junction contained 5 bases not matched to a gene. Germline lookup yields CDR1 LNHNV and CDR2 YYDKDF (reference sequence). The CDR3 loop spans 16 amino acids.

This chain joins TRBV27 and TRBJ2-7, with TRBD1 as a possible D gene (6 bases). Trimming stripped 8 bases from V and 2 bases from J, with 13 bases between. The CDR3 is made up of 13 amino acids. CDR1 and CDR2 from the germline V gene are MNHEY and SMNVEV (reference sequence). This CDR3 reads CASLSRGPYEQYF. The DNA for the CDR3 is TGTGCCAGCCTCTCCAGGGGTCCCTACGAGCAGTACTTC.

In its sample, this clonotype was seen a few times. The J gene is TRBJ2-1, the V gene TRBV12-3 or TRBV12-4, with a weak D call TRBD2 (6 bases). Trimming shortened V by 1 base and J by 0 bases, and 13 bases separated the two germline ends. The CDR3 extends over 17 amino acids. DNA for the CDR3: TGTGCCAGCAGTTTAGGTACACTCGGGAGCTCCTACAATGAGCAGTTCTTC. This translates into CASSLGTLGSSYNEQFF.

The V call is TRBV6-2 or TRBV6-3, the J call TRBJ2-5; 9 nucleotides agree with TRBD2. Trimming took 2 bases from V and 5 from J; bases not matched to a gene: 6. CDR3 length: 15 residues. Germline CDR1 and CDR2: MNHEY and SVGEGT. In nucleotides, the CDR3 is TGTGCCAGCAGTTACCCAGCGGGGGGAGTTGAGACCCAGTACTTC. It yields the protein CASSYPAGGVETQYF.

This chain connects TRBV19 to TRBJ1-2; D is ambiguous. V lost 8 bases, J lost 4 bases, and 20 bases lay in between. The germline CDR1 and CDR2 sequences are LNHDA and SQIVND (reference sequence). The CDR3 extends over 15 amino acids. The CDR3 protein is CASYETGGSPYGYTF. DNA of the CDR3: TGTGCCAGTTATGAGACTGGAGGTTCCCCCTATGGCTACACCTTC.

A few counts support this clonotype. This chain connects TRBV10-3 to TRBJ1-5; no reliable D call. In germline, CDR1 is ENHRY, CDR2 SYGVKD. V was cut by 11 bases and J by 2 bases, with 10 bases left in between. The CDR3 is 12 amino acids. DNA for the CDR3: TGTGCCGGCAGTAGGGGCAATCAGCCCCAGCATTTT. Translation: CAGSRGNQPQHF.

The chain joins TRBV19 to TRBJ2-2; D gene ambiguous. The CDR3 loop spans 13 amino acids. The V gene's germline CDR1 is LNHDA and CDR2 SQIVND (reference sequence). Trimming left V 9 bases short and J 7 bases short, with 15 bases between. The CDR3 reads CASAPRTNGELFF. DNA of the CDR3: TGTGCCAGCGCACCACGGACGAACGGGGAGCTGTTTTTT.

The J gene is TRBJ1-2, the V gene TRBV18, with D uncertain. The length of the CDR3 is 15 residues. Germline CDR1 reads KGHSH; CDR2 reads LQKENI. V dropped 0 bases and J dropped 8 bases, with 16 bases sitting between them. The CDR3 region is CASSPPTSQRRGYTF. In nucleotides, the CDR3 is TGTGCCAGCTCACCACCTACGTCCCAGCGAAGGGGCTACACCTTC.

This clonotype was counted only a few times. The chain recombines TRBV21-1 with TRBJ2-1; the DNA was not compared with TRBD2, the D call given in the table. TRBV21-1 is a pseudogene segment. CDR3 size: 17 residues. This CDR3 is CASSRGLAGSRGNEQFF. CDR3 nucleotide sequence: TGTGCCAGCAGCAGAGGACTAGCGGGCTCGAGGGGTAATGAGCAGTTCTTC.

The V gene is TRBV10-3, the J gene TRBJ2-7, with D possibly TRBD2 on 5 matching bases. Between the trimmed V and J ends, which lost 4 bases and 2 bases, there was a span of 9 bases. The CDR3 has 13 amino acids. The germline V gene has CDR1 ENHRY and CDR2 SYGVKD. The CDR3 protein is CAISAGIAYEQYV. The DNA of the CDR3 is TGTGCCATCAGTGCCGGGATTGCCTACGAGCAGTACGTC.

This clonotype was found a few times. This chain joins TRBV20-1 and TRBJ1-2, with D possibly matching TRBD1 (5 bases). The CDR3 has 15 amino acids. V lost 1 base, J lost 3 bases, and 15 bases lay in between. Germline CDR1 and CDR2: DFQATT and SNEGSKA (reference sequence). The CDR3 sequence is CSARAVGGGHYGYTF. The DNA for the CDR3 is TGCAGTGCTAGAGCGGTCGGCGGGGGTCACTATGGCTACACCTTC.

The chain employs TRBV5-1 and TRBJ2-3; the D is unclear. CDR3 length equals 11 residues. From germline, CDR1 is SGHRS and CDR2 YFSETQ. V lost 4 bases, J lost 10 bases, and 10 bases lay in between. The CDR3 DNA reads TGCGCCAGCAGCGAAGCTTTTGCGCAGTATTTT. Amino acids: CASSEAFAQYF. The whole variable domain, filled in from reference TRBV5-1 and TRBJ2-3, reads KAGVTQTPRYLIKTRGQQVTLSCSPISGHRSVSWYQQTPGQGLQFLFEYFSETQRNKGNFPGRFSGRQFSNSRSEMNVSTLELGDSALYLCASSEAFAQYFGPGTRLTVL.

V and J are TRBV5-1 and TRBJ2-5; D not resolved. Germline V gene lookup returns CDR1 SGHRS and CDR2 YFSETQ. V was shortened by 4 bases and J by 1 base, with 8 bases between the two germline ends. The CDR3 totals 13 residues. CDR3 nucleotide sequence: TGCGCCAGCAGCCTGCATCCCCAAGAGACCCAGTACTTC. Its protein is CASSLHPQETQYF.

The chain uses TRBV7-8 and TRBJ2-3; 8 nucleotides align to TRBD2. This CDR3 is built from 15 residues. Germline CDR1 SGHVS, CDR2 FQNEAQ. The trim removed 5 bases at V and 0 bases at J, leaving 4 bases unmatched. CDR3 sequence: CASSQSGRSTDTQYF. DNA for the CDR3: TGTGCCAGCAGCCAGAGCGGGAGAAGCACAGATACGCAGTATTTT.

The chain carries TRBV7-9 and TRBJ2-5, with D perhaps TRBD1 (5 bases). Gene TRBJ2-1 matches the end of the DNA better, so the J call may be wrong. Germline V lookup: CDR1 SEHNR, CDR2 FQNEAQ (reference sequence). This CDR3 has 16 amino acids. DNA for the CDR3: TGTGCCAGCAGCTTAACGCAGGGCCTTGACGGCTATGAGCAGTTCTTC. Its protein product is CASSLTQGLDGYEQFF.

The rearrangement uses TRBV4-2 and TRBJ2-1, with 7 bases identical to TRBD2. V shed 3 bases and J 7 bases; nucleotides not matched to a gene: 15. The CDR3 is made up of 17 amino acids. The germline V gene encodes CDR1 LGHNA and CDR2 YNFKEQ. CDR3 coding DNA: TGTGCCAGCAGCCATCAACTGGGGAGCGGGGTCGTGAATGAGCAGTTCTTC. Its translation: CASSHQLGSGVVNEQFF.

This chain connects TRBV5-1 to TRBJ1-4, with TRBD1 as a possible D gene (6 bases). In germline, CDR1 is SGHRS, CDR2 YFSETQ. The CDR3 sequence is 15 residues long. Trimming shortened V by 0 bases and J by 4 bases, and 10 bases separated the two germline ends. The CDR3 DNA follows: TGCGCCAGCAGCTTGGAGGGGGGCCGTAATGAAAAACTGTTTTTT. It specifies CASSLEGGRNEKLFF.

The V gene is TRBV6-4, the J gene TRBJ2-1; 10 positions agree with TRBD2. V shed 4 bases, J shed 0 bases, and the junction held 3 bases outside the gene matches. CDR3 length equals 16 residues. The germline V gene encodes CDR1 MRHNA and CDR2 SNTAGT. The CDR3 is CASSASGSYSYNEQFF. CDR3 nucleotide sequence: TGTGCCAGCAGTGCTAGCGGGAGTTACTCCTACAATGAGCAGTTCTTC.